The T cell receptor beta chain described here comes from a study of T-cell memory formation after mild COVID-19 (dated by TCRdb to 2020 to 2023). Regarding the complete study: TCR sequence clusters from the two donors were found to be largely donor specific. The cohort comprised two young, previously healthy adult volunteers, one female and one male. Longitudinal TCRalpha and TCRbeta repertoire sequencing tracked T-cell clones expanding and contracting after mild COVID-19 in a couple of donors.

The paper's findings and limits, for the study overall: Contracting CD4+ clones were located mainly in the CM and EM memory subsets, whereas CD8+ clones were found to be enriched in EMRA. Clones that contracted from day 15 to 85 showed balanced CD4/CD8 phenotypes, whereas a second wave of clones that expanded from day 15 to 37 leaned towards CD4+. Some responding clones were detected in pre-infection memory, which suggested that pre-existing cross-reactive memory T cells had joined the SARS-CoV-2 response. Only a couple of mild cases were covered by the study, and larger cohorts that include severe cases with pre-infection samples were considered necessary. Whether the second-wave clones peaking on day 37 were SARS-CoV-2 specific was not confirmed.

Ficoll-Paque density gradient centrifugation was used to isolate PBMCs. Instrument on record: Illumina NovaSeq 6000. TCRalpha and TCRbeta cDNA libraries were built by 5'RACE with constant-segment primers, adding sample barcodes and unique molecular identifiers. RNA was extracted from every sample with Trizol reagent. The libraries were amplified in two PCR steps, and the second step added a second sample barcode and Illumina TruSeq adapters. Sequencing of libraries was performed on an Illumina NovaSeq with 2 x 150 bp paired-end reads. The authors processed their data as follows. With migec v1.2.7, reads were demultiplexed and then collapsed into UMI-guided consensus sequences. With mixcr v2.1.11, UMI consensuses were aligned to TRA and TRB V and J templates and assembled into clonotypes. Clonotypes were classified as expanded or contracted when called significant by both edgeR and NoisET, with noise models trained on biological replicates. edgeR calls used a false discovery rate-adjusted p below 0.01 and a log2 fold-change threshold of 1. PCA with hierarchical clustering of max-normalized trajectories of the 1000 most abundant clonotypes was used as exploratory dynamics analysis. Separately sequenced CD4+ and CD8+ repertoires were used to assign the CD4 or CD8 phenotype of responding clones. TCRdb took the public reads, trimmed them with fastp at Q25, ran MiXCR for clone calling and kept in-frame beta chains. Each entry is one CDR3 protein sequence, shown with its most common DNA and genes. The V and J calls were not made by the authors but by TCRdb's processing. The sample table holds 450,000 to 700,000 distinct CDR3 sequences, of which more than 15% were seen once. Of the sample, more than 10% falls within the top ten clones.

A distance of 10 bases separates the germline ends of V and J, which lose 4 bases and 6 bases respectively. Via the germline V gene, CDR1 is SGDLS and CDR2 YYNGEE. The CDR3 runs 13 residues from the cysteine to the phenylalanine. Of the read, only the CDR3 DNA is kept; its 39 bases are in frame from base 1. A note on this clonotype: What antigen it recognizes has not been identified. No base-level quality is on record; no much larger clone is a single base apart.

This receptor chain uses TRBV9 and TRBJ2-2; TRBD2 is possibly the D segment (6 matching bases). The sequenced sample consisted of PBMCs or a T cell subset sorted from them (not recorded which). The TCR originated in an adult woman who had mild COVID-19 (a few samples of this study predate the infection). The sample titles of this study are shuffled in the database, so cell type and time point are left out; the donor was told from shared clones. The CDR3 has the sequence CASSLPGAGELFF. The nucleotide sequence reads TGTGCCAGCAGCCTTCCGGGGGCCGGGGAGCTGTTTTTT.